These 25 T cell receptor beta chains came from one sample sequenced in a study of T cell responses to AZD1222 COVID-19 vaccine. The table came from immunoSEQ multiplex PCR; TCRdb's copy has only in-frame clones and leaves some out. The sample has about 130,000 clones, approximately 88% seen once. The starting material was peripheral blood, obtained on day 0 of AZD1222 vaccination. The receptors here all came from an adult in good health.

This chain uses TRBV6-2 or TRBV6-3 with TRBJ2-3, with a possible D match to TRBD2 (6 bases). V lost 2 bases and J lost 6, with 12 bases in between. This CDR3 has 14 amino acids. CDR1 MNHEY and CDR2 SVGEGT come from the germline V gene. The CDR3 sequence is CASSYGGTSDTQYF. DNA for the CDR3: TGTGCCAGCAGTTACGGCGGGACTTCCGATACGCAGTATTTT.

This chain uses TRBV3-1 (or the pseudogene TRBV3-2) with TRBJ1-1, with unresolved D. Germline-derived CDR1 and CDR2 are LGHDT and YNNKEL (reference sequence). This CDR3 has 13 residues. Trimming pared 4 bases from V and 3 bases from J, leaving 9 bases between. The CDR3 DNA reads TGTGCCAGCAGCCGCCGGGTTGACACTGAAGCTTTCTTT. It encodes CASSRRVDTEAFF.

The chain employs TRBV27 and TRBJ2-7, with 9 bases that match TRBD2. V dropped 2 bases and J dropped 2; count of bases not matched to a gene: 4. The CDR3 contains 15 residues. Germline V gene lookup returns CDR1 MNHEY and CDR2 SMNVEV (reference sequence). This chain's CDR3 is CASSLIAGAPYEQYF. DNA of the CDR3: TGTGCCAGCAGTTTAATAGCGGGGGCTCCCTACGAGCAGTACTTC.

The genes are TRBV7-8 and TRBJ1-3; D remains ambiguous. V was trimmed by 5 bases and J by 0 bases, leaving 11 bases between them. Germline V gene data show CDR1 as SGHVS and CDR2 as FQNEAQ. This CDR3 region has 15 residues. CDR3 coding DNA: TGTGCCAGCAGCCCTAGGATGACCTCTGGAAACACCATATATTTT. Its translation is CASSPRMTSGNTIYF. Full variable domain (missing parts from reference TRBV7-8 and TRBJ1-3): GAGVSQSPRYKVAKRGQDVALRCDPISGHVSLFWYQQALGQGPEFLTYFQNEAQLDKSGLPSDRFFAERPEGSVSTLKIQRTQQEDSAVYLCASSPRMTSGNTIYFGEGSWLTVV.

The rearrangement joins TRBV7-2 to TRBJ2-5; 9 nucleotides agree with TRBD2. V was clipped by 5 bases and J by 4 bases; unmatched bases: 11. CDR1 is SGHTA and CDR2 is FQGNSA in the germline V gene. The CDR3 has 16 residues. The CDR3 DNA follows: TGTGCCAGCAGCGCGCAGCAGCGGGGGGTCCGAGAGACCCAGTACTTC. Its protein product is CASSAQQRGVRETQYF. Full variable domain (outside the CDR3, taken from reference TRBV7-2 and TRBJ2-5): GAGVSQSPSNKVTEKGKDVELRCDPISGHTALYWYRQSLGQGLEFLIYFQGNSAPDKSGLPSDRFSAERTGGSVSTLTIQRTQQEDSAVYLCASSAQQRGVRETQYFGPGTRLLVL.

V usage is TRBV6-2 or TRBV6-3 and J usage is TRBJ1-1; D gene uncertain. The V gene lost 6 bases and the J gene lost 6 bases, with 11 bases spanning the gap. Germline loops: CDR1 MNHEY, CDR2 SVGEGT. This CDR3 has 12 residues. CDR3 coding DNA: TGTGCCAGCAGCCGTAACGGGGCTGAAGCTTTCTTT. This sequence encodes CASSRNGAEAFF.

The chain uses TRBV5-6 and TRBJ2-7; 8 positions agree with TRBD2. The germline gives CDR1 SGHDT, CDR2 YYEEEE. The CDR3 covers 14 residues. Trimming took 2 bases from V and 1 from J; bases not matched to a gene: 2. The CDR3 DNA reads as TGTGCCAGCAGCTTCCAGCGGGGGTCCTACGAGCAGTACTTC. The encoded protein is CASSFQRGSYEQYF.

V is TRBV6-1 and J is TRBJ1-3, with 8 nucleotides matching TRBD1. This CDR3 region has 16 residues. V shed 3 bases, J shed 4 bases, and the junction held 8 bases outside the gene matches. Per the germline V gene, CDR1 is MNHNS and CDR2 is SASEGT. DNA for the CDR3: TGTGCCAGCAGTGATGCCGACAGGGGAAGGGGAAACACCATATATTTT. As protein: CASSDADRGRGNTIYF.

This rearrangement joins TRBV28 to TRBJ1-4; D is unresolved. This CDR3 comprises 16 residues. Per the germline V gene, CDR1 is MDHEN and CDR2 is SYDVKM. Between the trimmed V and J ends, which lost 4 bases and 6 bases, there was a span of 18 bases. DNA of the CDR3: TGTGCCAGCAGTTCCCCCACTAGGGCGGGAGATGAAAAACTGTTTTTT. It specifies CASSSPTRAGDEKLFF.

The chain links TRBV5-1 to TRBJ1-6; 8 nucleotides match TRBD1. V was clipped by 3 bases and J by 7 bases; unmatched bases: 12. This CDR3 is 17 amino acids long. Looked up from germline, CDR1 is SGHRS and CDR2 is YFSETQ. The DNA of the CDR3 is TGCGCCAGCAGCTACGAACCGGGACAGGCGGGGAATTCACCCCTCCACTTT. Amino acids: CASSYEPGQAGNSPLHF.

The chain combines TRBV6-6 with TRBJ2-7; 10 positions match TRBD2. Germline V gene lookup returns CDR1 MNHNY and CDR2 SVGAGI (reference sequence). This CDR3 spans 16 amino acids. V was pared by 2 bases and J by 0 bases, with 4 bases of the junction left unmatched. The CDR3 DNA follows: TGTGCCAGCAGTTACCAGAGCGGGGGGGCCTCCTACGAGCAGTACTTC. As protein: CASSYQSGGASYEQYF.

This rearrangement joins TRBV4-1 to TRBJ1-2; tentative D call: TRBD1 (5 bases). Germline-derived CDR1 and CDR2 are MGHRA and YSYEKL. Trimming shortened V by 1 base and J by 8 bases, and 11 bases separated the two germline ends. There are 13 residues in the CDR3. CDR3 in DNA: TGCGCCAGCAGCCAAGGCCCAGGGTGGGGCTACACCTTC. Translation: CASSQGPGWGYTF.

The V call is TRBV30, the J call TRBJ2-2; 8 bases are shared with TRBD1. The CDR3 contains 15 residues. Trimming at V came to 2 bases and at J to 4 bases, leaving 6 bases not matched to a gene. Germline values: CDR1 GTSNPN, CDR2 SVGIG (reference sequence). The CDR3 region has the DNA TGTGCCTGGAGTACTGGACAGGGTGTCACCGGGGAGCTGTTTTTT. Its translation: CAWSTGQGVTGELFF.

V gene TRBV19 combines with J gene TRBJ1-3, with D maybe TRBD1 (6 bases). Germline V gives CDR1 LNHDA, CDR2 SQIVND (reference sequence). V was cut by 6 bases and J by 7 bases, with 19 bases left in between. The CDR3 is 15 amino acids. The DNA for the CDR3 is TGTGCCAGTAGCCCGGGCCAGGCGAGGGGGAACACCATATATTTT. Amino acid sequence: CASSPGQARGNTIYF.

The chain employs TRBV4-3 and TRBJ1-3; TRBD1 matches at 12 bases. V was pared by 0 bases and J by 8 bases, with 2 bases of the junction left unmatched. Germline-derived CDR1 and CDR2 are LGHNA and YSLEER. The CDR3 extends over 15 amino acids. DNA for the CDR3: TGCGCCAGCAGCCAAGAGGGACAGGGGGCAGACACCATATATTTT. Protein product: CASSQEGQGADTIYF.

This CDR3 reads CASSPTSGQGGIQYF. The DNA for the CDR3 is TGTGCCAGCTCACCGACCTCGGGACAGGGAGGCATTCAGTACTTC. The J gene is TRBJ2-4, the V gene TRBV18; 9 bases line up with TRBD1. V lost 3 bases, J lost 9 bases, and 9 bases stayed unmatched. There are 15 residues in the CDR3. The germline V gene encodes CDR1 KGHSH and CDR2 LQKENI.

The chain couples TRBV2 to TRBJ1-2, with unresolved D. V was cut by 2 bases and J by 6 bases, with 10 bases left in between. This CDR3 has 13 residues. From germline, CDR1 is SNHLY and CDR2 FYNNEI. This chain's CDR3 is CASSEWRSDGYTF. In DNA, the CDR3 is TGTGCCAGCAGTGAATGGCGGTCAGATGGCTACACCTTC.

V is TRBV9 and J is TRBJ1-1; maybe TRBD1 (5 bases). Deletions cut 4 bases from V and 4 bases from J, with 17 bases between. Germline values: CDR1 SGDLS, CDR2 YYNGEE. This CDR3 region has 15 residues. CDR3 protein: CASSPQTGGATEAFF. The CDR3, as DNA: TGTGCCAGCAGCCCCCAGACCGGAGGGGCCACTGAAGCTTTCTTT.

The gene calls are TRBV30 and TRBJ1-1; TRBD1 is a possible D gene (6 bases). Germline lookup yields CDR1 GTSNPN and CDR2 SVGIG (reference sequence). This CDR3 comprises 13 residues. Trimming left V 6 bases short and J 4 bases short, with 15 bases between. Written as DNA, the CDR3 is TGTGCCTGCCAAAACAGGGTCAGCACTGAAGCTTTCTTT. Protein product: CACQNRVSTEAFF.

The chain recombines TRBV7-6 with TRBJ1-1; possibly TRBD1 for D (5 bases). This CDR3 contains 16 residues. CDR1 is SGHVS, CDR2 FNYEAQ, per germline. The V gene lost 0 bases and the J gene lost 2 bases, with 13 bases spanning the gap. DNA for the CDR3: TGTGCCAGCAGCTTAGCCTGGGACGGATTTAACACTGAAGCTTTCTTT. Translating gives CASSLAWDGFNTEAFF.

The CDR3 sequence is CATSRAPGKFEKLFF. CDR3 in DNA: TGTGCCACCAGCAGAGCTCCCGGGAAGTTCGAAAAACTGTTTTTT. The genes are TRBV15 and TRBJ1-4; the D is unclear. Germline V CDR1 and CDR2: LNHNV, YYDKDF (reference sequence). Between the trimmed V and J ends, which lost 1 base and 8 bases, there was a span of 14 bases. This CDR3 spans 15 amino acids.

The chain employs TRBV7-2 and TRBJ1-2, with TRBD1 matching 7 bases. The CDR3 has 14 amino acids. Germline V gene data show CDR1 as SGHTA and CDR2 as FQGNSA. J gave up 5 bases and V 2 bases, and 5 bases lay outside the gene matches. The CDR3 spells CASSLSGGGYGYTF. CDR3 bases: TGTGCCAGCAGCTTATCAGGGGGAGGATATGGCTACACCTTC.

This chain links TRBV2 with TRBJ1-2; D is unresolved. The length of the CDR3 is 12 residues. Germline values: CDR1 SNHLY, CDR2 FYNNEI. Trimming shortened V by 10 bases and J by 2 bases, and 11 bases separated the two germline ends. CDR3 nucleotide sequence: TGTGCCACCACGAGGGTAAACTATGGCTACACCTTC. Amino acid sequence: CATTRVNYGYTF. Drawing the rest from reference TRBV2 and TRBJ1-2, the complete variable domain is EPEVTQTPSHQVTQMGQEVILRCVPISNHLYFYWYRQILGQKVEFLVSFYNNEISEKSEIFDDQFSVERPDGSNFTLKIRSTKLEDSAMYFCATTRVNYGYTFGSGTRLTVV.

This rearrangement joins TRBV19 to TRBJ2-7, with D perhaps matching TRBD1 (6 bases). Germline loops: CDR1 LNHDA, CDR2 SQIVND (reference sequence). The CDR3 totals 14 residues. The V end lost 3 bases, the J end lost 2 bases, and 11 bases lay between the germline ends. CDR3 in DNA: TGTGCCAGTAGTATGGGCAGGGGCCCCTACGAGCAGTACTTC. This translates into CASSMGRGPYEQYF.

This clone appeared a few times. The V gene is TRBV7-6, the J gene TRBJ1-1; D is possibly TRBD1 (5 bases). Trimming cost V 4 bases and J 2 bases, with 8 bases left between them. Germline V gene sequence: CDR1 SGHVS, CDR2 FNYEAQ. The CDR3 spans 13 residues. The CDR3 loop is CASSSDSNTEAFF. DNA for the CDR3: TGTGCCAGCAGCTCCGACAGCAACACTGAAGCTTTCTTT.